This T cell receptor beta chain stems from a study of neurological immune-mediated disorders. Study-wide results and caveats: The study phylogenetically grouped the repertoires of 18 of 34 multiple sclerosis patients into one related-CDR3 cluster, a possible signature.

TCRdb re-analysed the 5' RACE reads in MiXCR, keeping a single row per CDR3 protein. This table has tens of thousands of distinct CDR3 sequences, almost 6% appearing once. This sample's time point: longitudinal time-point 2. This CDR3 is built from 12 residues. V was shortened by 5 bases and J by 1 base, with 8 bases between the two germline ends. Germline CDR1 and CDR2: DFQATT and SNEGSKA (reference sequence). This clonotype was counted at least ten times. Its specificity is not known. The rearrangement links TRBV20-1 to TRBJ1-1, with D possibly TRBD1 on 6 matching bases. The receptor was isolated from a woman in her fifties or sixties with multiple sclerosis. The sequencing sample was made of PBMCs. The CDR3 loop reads CSARGANTEAFF. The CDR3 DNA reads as TGCAGTGCTCGGGGGGCGAACACTGAAGCTTTCTTT.